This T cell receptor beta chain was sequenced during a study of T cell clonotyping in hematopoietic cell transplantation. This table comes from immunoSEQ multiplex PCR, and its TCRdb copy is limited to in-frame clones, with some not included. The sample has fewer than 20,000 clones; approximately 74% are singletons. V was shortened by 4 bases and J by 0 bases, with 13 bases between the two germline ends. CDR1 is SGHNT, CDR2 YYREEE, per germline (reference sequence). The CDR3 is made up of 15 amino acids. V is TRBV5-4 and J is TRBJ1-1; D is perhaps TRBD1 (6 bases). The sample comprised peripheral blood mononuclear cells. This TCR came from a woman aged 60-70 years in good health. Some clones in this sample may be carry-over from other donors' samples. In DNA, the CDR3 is TGTGCCAGCAGCGCCAATGGGGGCGTGAACACTGAAGCTTTCTTT. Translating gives CASSANGGVNTEAFF.